What follows is one T cell receptor beta chain and its context. In the original workflow: Nucleated cell counts were estimated from reference gene primer amplification. The method was immunoSEQ multiplex PCR; TCRdb's version includes in-frame clones alone and lacks a portion of them. That table gives V, J and clone size, and the DNA gave D and trimming. The sample has around 250,000 clones, roughly nine tenths seen once; the top ten hold 0.94%. The data originate from a study of blood T cell repertoires in COVID-19. About the research overall: Nucleic acid was either cDNA or gDNA, and it came from T cells, B-cell-depleted T cells, or PBMCs.

This CDR3 has 15 amino acids. Germline-derived CDR1 and CDR2 are LGHDT and YNNKEL (reference sequence). Trimming stripped 0 bases from V and 3 bases from J, with 11 bases between. Sequencing was carried out using peripheral blood. The sequence derives from a woman between 35 and 50 years old who had recovered from COVID-19. V gene TRBV3-1 (or the pseudogene TRBV3-2) combines with J gene TRBJ2-5, with D maybe TRBD1 (5 bases). CDR3 amino acids: CASSQDRAGKETQYF. In DNA, the CDR3 is TGTGCCAGCAGCCAAGATCGGGCAGGGAAAGAGACCCAGTACTTC.